The T cell receptor beta chain described here comes from a study of Graves' ophthalmopathy and Graves' hyperthyroidism. This clonotype showed up many times. The authors amplified TCR beta CDR3 regions from RNA transcripts. The first round was an RT-PCR with HTBI primers, and the second round was a multiplex PCR. TCRdb reprocessed the multiplex PCR reads via MiXCR and lists one record per CDR3 protein. The table shows over a million distinct CDR3 sequences, with about 36% occurring only once. Germline lookup yields CDR1 SSHAT and CDR2 FNYEAQ (reference sequence). This CDR3 region has 14 residues. Deletions cut 5 bases from V and 5 bases from J, with 16 bases between. Only newly diagnosed hyperthyroidism patients aged 18 to 65, with under 2 months' duration, were enrolled. Among the exclusions were patients with other autoimmune diseases, uncontrolled infections, pregnancy or lactation. Orbital computed tomography and thyroid ultrasound, along with TRAb, serum thyroxine and clinical symptoms, underpinned diagnosis.

Sequencing was carried out using peripheral blood or thyroid tissue (not recorded which). The rearrangement uses TRBV7-7 and TRBJ2-7, with a tentative D call TRBD1 (6 bases). This TCR derives from an adult man with Graves' hyperthyroidism. CDR3 nucleotides: TGTGCCAGCAGCCACGGGACATCGAGTAACGAGCAGTACTTC. It is translated as CASSHGTSSNEQYF. The full variable domain, with the rest looked up from reference TRBV7-7 and TRBJ2-7, is GAGVSQSPRYKVTKRGQDVTLRCDPISSHATLYWYQQALGQGPEFLTYFNYEAQPDKSGLPSDRFSAERPEGSISTLTIQRTEQRDSAMYRCASSHGTSSNEQYFGPGTRLTVT.